Below, one T cell receptor beta chain is given with its context. Primers included in the PCR were 60 Vbeta and 13 Jbeta primers. Assay used: immunoSEQ multiplex PCR; TCRdb lists only in-frame clones, some missing. The sample has tens of thousands of clones, around 73% seen once. This specimen comes from a study of cytomegalovirus exposure and HLA in healthy donors. J gave up 4 bases and V 5 bases, and 3 bases lay outside the gene matches. Per germline, CDR1 SGHAT and CDR2 FQNNGV. The CDR3 totals 14 residues. The clonotype originates from a man between 50 and 59 years old in good health and CMV-seronegative. The chain joins TRBV11-2 to TRBJ1-2, with 11 positions matching TRBD1. Specimen: PBMCs. The CDR3 spells CASSRGTGGYGYTF. DNA for the CDR3: TGTGCCAGCAGCCGAGGGACAGGGGGCTATGGCTACACCTTC.